These 6 T cell receptor beta chains came from one sample sequenced in a study of blood T cell repertoires in COVID-19. Profiled with immunoSEQ multiplex PCR; TCRdb holds only in-frame clones, not every one. This sample carries some 160,000 clones, approximately 80% of them seen once, and the ten largest clones take approximately 13%. The specimen sequenced was peripheral blood. These receptors were obtained from a woman of 80 years or more with acute or convalescent COVID-19.

The rearrangement uses TRBV11-2 and TRBJ1-6; 10 bases line up with TRBD1. With V trimmed by 5 bases and J by 6 bases, 7 bases remained unmatched. This CDR3 is built from 16 residues. CDR1 SGHAT and CDR2 FQNNGV come from the germline V gene. The DNA of the CDR3 is TGTGCCAGCAGCCCGACAGGGGGCGCGGGTAATTCACCCCTCCACTTT. It codes for CASSPTGGAGNSPLHF.

CDR3 DNA: TGTGCCAGCAGTTACTTCTACAGGGGTACGCTTTTCTTT. Its protein product is CASSYFYRGTLFF. The chain combines TRBV6-5 with TRBJ1-1; 7 bases line up with TRBD1. Looked up from germline, CDR1 is MNHEY and CDR2 is SVGAGI. This CDR3 spans 13 amino acids. J lost 13 bases, V lost 1 base, and 9 bases had no gene match.

The chain links TRBV27 to TRBJ2-7; 9 positions match TRBD2. In germline, CDR1 is MNHEY, CDR2 SMNVEV (reference sequence). The CDR3 extends over 14 amino acids. V lost 3 bases to trimming and J lost 7 bases; unmatched junction nucleotides: 7. The CDR3 DNA sequence: TGTGCCAGCAGTTTTTTGACTAGCGGTACGGAGCAGTACTTC. As protein: CASSFLTSGTEQYF.

The chain uses TRBV14 and TRBJ1-1, with D uncertain. This CDR3 comprises 15 residues. The ends were cut back, 4 bases at V and 3 bases at J, with 15 bases in the middle. The V gene's germline CDR1 is SGHDN and CDR2 FVKESK. The CDR3 loop reads CASSRSGRQYTEAFF. DNA for the CDR3: TGTGCCAGCAGCCGGTCCGGCAGACAATACACTGAAGCTTTCTTT.

The V call is TRBV28, the J call TRBJ2-1; 8 bases map to TRBD2. V was pared by 5 bases and J by 6 bases, with 6 bases of the junction left unmatched. The CDR3 runs 14 residues. The V gene's germline CDR1 is MDHEN and CDR2 SYDVKM. CDR3 amino acids: CASSGRLARNEQFF. CDR3 coding DNA: TGTGCCAGCAGTGGACGACTAGCGCGCAATGAGCAGTTCTTC.

This chain connects TRBV19 to TRBJ1-2, with unresolved D. This CDR3 region has 13 residues. The V and J ends lost 7 bases and 7 bases respectively, with 16 bases between them. Germline V gene data show CDR1 as LNHDA and CDR2 as SQIVND (reference sequence). This CDR3 reads CASKEQASSGYTF. CDR3 sequence (DNA): TGTGCCAGTAAAGAGCAGGCGAGTAGTGGCTACACCTTC.